The clone carrying this T cell receptor beta chain was recorded many times. The record originates from a study of early T cells in non-severe SARS-CoV-2 infection. TCRdb called the 5' RACE reads again in MiXCR, with one record for every CDR3 protein. The sample has roughly 66,000 distinct CDR3 sequences, approximately 10% seen once. CDR1 is SGHNT, CDR2 YYREEE, per germline (reference sequence). Trimming pared 0 bases from V and 3 bases from J, leaving 16 bases between. The CDR3 contains 16 residues. The V and J genes are TRBV5-4 and TRBJ2-7; the D gene is possibly TRBD2 (6 bases). This clonotype was obtained from an adult who was a healthcare worker with PCR-confirmed SARS-CoV-2 infection or an uninfected control (not recorded which). The sequenced sample was whole blood. The DNA for the CDR3 is TGTGCCAGCAGCTTGGGGGATAGCGGTCACGTCTACGAGCAGTACTTC. It encodes CASSLGDSGHVYEQYF. The variable domain in full, with the rest retrieved from reference TRBV5-4 and TRBJ2-7, is ETGVTQSPTHLIKTRGQQVTLRCSSQSGHNTVSWYQQALGQGPQFIFQYYREEENGRGNFPPRFSGLQFPNYSSELNVNALELDDSALYLCASSLGDSGHVYEQYFGPGTRLTVT.